Given below is one T cell receptor (beta chain) in context. Its specificity is unknown. Time point in this sample: pretreatment peripheral blood. This sample is part of a study of PD-L1 blockade in urothelial cancer. Overall study: Atezolizumab therapy began for patients in the mid-2010s, dosed at 1,200 mg intravenously every 3 weeks. Most patients, twenty-five of 29, were males with bladder-origin cancer. Each patient had 0 to 3 earlier chemotherapy regimens.

Profiling relied on immunoSEQ multiplex PCR, and the TCRdb table lists in-frame clones only, not all of them. The repertoire holds roughly 63,000 clones, with about 76% as singletons. Points from the study as a whole: Prediction of better survival came from below-median pretreatment blood TCR clonality.

V was clipped by 2 bases and J by 5 bases; unmatched bases: 6. CDR3 length: 16 residues. The germline CDR1 and CDR2 sequences are MNHEY and SVGAGI. The sample consisted of PBMCs, taken around atezolizumab (anti-PD-L1) treatment. This TCR was recovered from a man aged 65-85 years with urothelial cancer. The chain is built from TRBV6-5 and TRBJ2-1; 10 bases align to TRBD2. CDR3 sequence (DNA): TGTGCCAGCAGTTACAGGACTAGCGGTAAAAACAATGAGCAGTTCTTC. Amino acids: CASSYRTSGKNNEQFF.